This T cell receptor beta chain was sequenced during a study of T cell responses to AZD1222 COVID-19 vaccine. Profiled with immunoSEQ multiplex PCR; TCRdb holds only in-frame clones, not every one. The data show 35,000 to 50,000 clones, around 88% seen once. Points on this clone: Its antigen is currently unknown.

Study conclusions and caveats: Recipients of AZD1222 seropositive at baseline numbered only 6 or 7. Donors were largely white British and mainly female; clonal diversity was possibly underestimated.

Between the trimmed V and J ends, which lost 4 bases and 1 base, there was a span of 11 bases. The CDR3 runs to 14 residues. Per germline, CDR1 MNHEY and CDR2 SVGAGI. Pooling covered second doses at about 4 or about 12 weeks. The origin of this receptor is an adult who received the AZD1222 COVID-19 vaccine. Sequenced here: peripheral blood, sampled 28 days after the second AZD1222 dose. V gene TRBV6-5 combines with J gene TRBJ2-7; the D is unclear. The CDR3 sequence is CASSLFDSSYEQYF. Here the CDR3 DNA reads TGTGCCAGCAGTTTATTCGACTCTTCCTACGAGCAGTACTTC.